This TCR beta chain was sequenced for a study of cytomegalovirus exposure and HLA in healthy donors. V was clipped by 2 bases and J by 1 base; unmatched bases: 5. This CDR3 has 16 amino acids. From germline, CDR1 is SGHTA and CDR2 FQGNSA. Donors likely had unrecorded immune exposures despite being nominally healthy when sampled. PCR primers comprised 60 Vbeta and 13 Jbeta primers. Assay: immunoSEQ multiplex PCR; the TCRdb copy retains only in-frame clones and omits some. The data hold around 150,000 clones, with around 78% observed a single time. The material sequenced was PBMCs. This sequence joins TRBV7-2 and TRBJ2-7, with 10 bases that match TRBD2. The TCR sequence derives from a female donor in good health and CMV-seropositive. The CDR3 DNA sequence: TGTGCCAGCAGCTTATTAGCGGGAGGCGGATCCTACGAGCAGTACTTC. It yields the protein CASSLLAGGGSYEQYF.